Following are 5 T cell receptor beta chains from one sample sequenced in a study of blood T cell repertoires in COVID-19. The method was immunoSEQ multiplex PCR; TCRdb's version includes in-frame clones alone and lacks a portion of them. Seen here are tens of thousands of clones, 82% observed once, and the top ten hold 25% to 30%. Sequencing was carried out using peripheral blood. Receptor source: a human donor in a cohort sampled during active COVID-19.

The V call is TRBV10-1, the J call TRBJ2-1; 7 bases map to TRBD1. CDR1 is WNHNN, CDR2 SYGVQD, per germline (reference sequence). The CDR3 has 14 residues. J lost 6 bases, V lost 3 bases, and 5 bases had no gene match. This chain's CDR3 is CASSEGTVGNEQFF. Written as DNA, the CDR3 is TGCGCCAGCAGTGAAGGGACAGTAGGCAATGAGCAGTTCTTC.

The chain links TRBV4-2 to TRBJ2-1; 11 nucleotides line up with TRBD2. The CDR3 runs 15 residues. CDR1 and CDR2 from the germline V gene are LGHNA and YNFKEQ. Losses at the gene ends were 3 bases for V and 10 bases for J; bases not matched to a gene: 8. This CDR3 is CASSQELAGEREQFF. CDR3 sequence (DNA): TGTGCCAGCAGCCAGGAACTAGCGGGGGAGCGAGAGCAGTTCTTC.

The rearrangement uses TRBV7-8 and TRBJ1-5; 9 bases are shared with TRBD1. The CDR3 loop spans 18 amino acids. The V segment lost 1 base and the J segment 5 bases; nucleotides outside the gene matches: 12. CDR1 and CDR2 (germline): SGHVS, FQNEAQ. The CDR3 DNA is TGTGCCAGCAGCTTAGAACTAGTCCCGGGACAGGGTTATCAGCCCCAGCATTTT. It is translated as CASSLELVPGQGYQPQHF.

V and J are TRBV5-1 and TRBJ2-3; D perhaps matches TRBD1 (6 bases). Germline V gives CDR1 SGHRS, CDR2 YFSETQ. The CDR3 spans 14 residues. Trimming removed 5 bases from V and 0 bases from J, with 10 bases in between. The CDR3, as DNA: TGCGCCAGCAGACCACAGGGAAGCACAGATACGCAGTATTTT. It yields the protein CASRPQGSTDTQYF.

V gene TRBV7-9 combines with J gene TRBJ2-7; 7 bases are shared with TRBD2. J was trimmed by 3 bases and V by 5 bases; bases with no gene match: 10. This CDR3 spans 15 amino acids. Germline V lookup: CDR1 SEHNR, CDR2 FQNEAQ (reference sequence). CDR3 nucleotide sequence: TGTGCCAGCAGCCCTCGGGACTACCGAATCTACGAGCAGTACTTC. Protein: CASSPRDYRIYEQYF.